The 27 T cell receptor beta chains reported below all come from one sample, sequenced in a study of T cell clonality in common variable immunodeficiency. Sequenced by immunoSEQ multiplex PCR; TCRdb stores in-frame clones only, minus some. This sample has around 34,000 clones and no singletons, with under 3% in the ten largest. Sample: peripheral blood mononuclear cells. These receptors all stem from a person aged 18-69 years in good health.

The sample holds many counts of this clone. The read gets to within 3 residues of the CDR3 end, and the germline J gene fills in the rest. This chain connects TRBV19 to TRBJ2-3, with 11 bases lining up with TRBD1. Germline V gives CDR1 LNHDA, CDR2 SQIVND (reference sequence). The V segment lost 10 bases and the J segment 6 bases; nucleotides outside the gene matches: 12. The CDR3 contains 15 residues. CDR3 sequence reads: CATLPGTGGTDTQYF. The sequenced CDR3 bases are TGTGCCACATTACCGGGGACAGGGGGTACGGATACG.

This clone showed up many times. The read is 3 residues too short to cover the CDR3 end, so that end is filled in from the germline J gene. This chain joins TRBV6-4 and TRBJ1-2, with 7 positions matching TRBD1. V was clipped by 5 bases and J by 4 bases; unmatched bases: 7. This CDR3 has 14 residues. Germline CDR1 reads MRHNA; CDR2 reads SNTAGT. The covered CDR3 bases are TGTGCCAGCAGTAACTTTGGGGACAGCTATGGC. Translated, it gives CASSNFGDSYG. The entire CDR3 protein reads CASSNFGDSYGYTF.

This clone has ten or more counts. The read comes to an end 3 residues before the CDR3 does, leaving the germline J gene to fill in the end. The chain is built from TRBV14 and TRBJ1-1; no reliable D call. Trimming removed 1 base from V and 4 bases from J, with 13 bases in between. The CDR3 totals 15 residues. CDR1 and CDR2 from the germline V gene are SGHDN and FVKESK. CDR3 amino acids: CASSQVHSRSTEAFF. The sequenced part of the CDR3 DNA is TGTGCCAGCAGCCAAGTGCACAGCAGGAGCACTGAA.

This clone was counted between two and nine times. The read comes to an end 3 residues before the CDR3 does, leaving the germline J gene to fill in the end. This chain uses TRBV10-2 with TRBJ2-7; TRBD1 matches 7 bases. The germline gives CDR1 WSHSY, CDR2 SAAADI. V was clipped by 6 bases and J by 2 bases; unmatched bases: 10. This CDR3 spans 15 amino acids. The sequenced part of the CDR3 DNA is TGCGCCAGCAGCGGAAAGGACAGGCTGGCCTACGAG. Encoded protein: CASSGKDRLAYE. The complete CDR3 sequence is CASSGKDRLAYEQYF.

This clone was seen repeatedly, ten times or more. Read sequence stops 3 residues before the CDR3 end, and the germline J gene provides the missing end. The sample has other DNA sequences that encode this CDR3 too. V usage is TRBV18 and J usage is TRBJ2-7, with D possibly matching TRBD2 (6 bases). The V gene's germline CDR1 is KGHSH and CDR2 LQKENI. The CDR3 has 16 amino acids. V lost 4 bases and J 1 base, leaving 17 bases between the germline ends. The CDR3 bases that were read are TGTGCCAGCTCACGACCGGGGCAGGGAGGATCCTACGAG. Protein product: CASSRPGQGGSYE. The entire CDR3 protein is CASSRPGQGGSYEQYF.

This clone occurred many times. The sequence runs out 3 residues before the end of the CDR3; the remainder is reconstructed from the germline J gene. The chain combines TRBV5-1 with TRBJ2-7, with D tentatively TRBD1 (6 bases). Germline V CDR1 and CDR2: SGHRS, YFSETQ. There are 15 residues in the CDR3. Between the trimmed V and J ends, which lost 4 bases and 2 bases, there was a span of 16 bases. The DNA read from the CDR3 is TGCGCCAGCAGCCCGCTGGGGGACACTCCCTACGAG. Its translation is CASSPLGDTPYE. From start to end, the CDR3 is CASSPLGDTPYEQYF. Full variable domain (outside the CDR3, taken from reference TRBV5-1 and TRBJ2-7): KAGVTQTPRYLIKTRGQQVTLSCSPISGHRSVSWYQQTPGQGLQFLFEYFSETQRNKGNFPGRFSGRQFSNSRSEMNVSTLELGDSALYLCASSPLGDTPYEQYFGPGTRLTVT.

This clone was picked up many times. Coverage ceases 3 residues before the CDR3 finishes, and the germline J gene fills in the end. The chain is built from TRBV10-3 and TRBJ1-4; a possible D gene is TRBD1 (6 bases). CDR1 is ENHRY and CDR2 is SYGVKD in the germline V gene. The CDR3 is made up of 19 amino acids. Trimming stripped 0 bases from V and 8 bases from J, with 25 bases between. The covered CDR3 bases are TGTGCCATCAGTGAGTCTTCTTTCACAGTTGGGGGCGACGGGGAAAAA. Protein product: CAISESSFTVGGDGEK. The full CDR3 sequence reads CAISESSFTVGGDGEKLFF.

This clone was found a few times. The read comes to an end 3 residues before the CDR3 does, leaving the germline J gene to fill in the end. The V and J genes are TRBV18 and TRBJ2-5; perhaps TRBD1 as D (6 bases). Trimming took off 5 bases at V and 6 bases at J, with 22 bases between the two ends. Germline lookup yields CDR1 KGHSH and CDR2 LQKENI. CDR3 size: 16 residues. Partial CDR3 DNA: TGTGCCAGCTCATCCGTAACAGGGAATAGCAATAAGACC. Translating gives CASSSVTGNSNKT. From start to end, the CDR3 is CASSSVTGNSNKTQYF. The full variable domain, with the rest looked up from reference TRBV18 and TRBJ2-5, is NAGVMQNPRHLVRRRGQEARLRCSPMKGHSHVYWYRQLPEEGLKFMVYLQKENIIDESGMPKERFSAEFPKEGPSILRIQQVVRGDSAAYFCASSSVTGNSNKTQYFGPGTRLLVL.

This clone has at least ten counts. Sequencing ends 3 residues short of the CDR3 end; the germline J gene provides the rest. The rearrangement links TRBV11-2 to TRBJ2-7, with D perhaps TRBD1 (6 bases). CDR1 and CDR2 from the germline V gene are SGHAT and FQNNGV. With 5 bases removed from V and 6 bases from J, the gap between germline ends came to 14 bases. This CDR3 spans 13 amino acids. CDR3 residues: CASSVRGTIEQYF. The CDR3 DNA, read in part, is TGTGCCAGCAGCGTCAGGGGAACCATCGAG.

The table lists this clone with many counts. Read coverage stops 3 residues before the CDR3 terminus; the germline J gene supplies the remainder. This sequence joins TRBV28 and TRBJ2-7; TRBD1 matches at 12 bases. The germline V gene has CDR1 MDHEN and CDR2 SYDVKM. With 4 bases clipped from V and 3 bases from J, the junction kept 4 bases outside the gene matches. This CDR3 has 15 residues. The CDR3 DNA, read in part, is TGTGCCAGCAGTTCCCGGGACAGGGGGCTCTACGAG. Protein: CASSSRDRGLYE. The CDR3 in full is CASSSRDRGLYEQYF.

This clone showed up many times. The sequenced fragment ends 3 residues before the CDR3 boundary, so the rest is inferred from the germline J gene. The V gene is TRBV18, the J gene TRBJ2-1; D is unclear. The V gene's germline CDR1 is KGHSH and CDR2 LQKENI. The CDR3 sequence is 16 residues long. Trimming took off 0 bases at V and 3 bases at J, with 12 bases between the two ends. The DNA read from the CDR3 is TGTGCCAGCTCACCACCTCGACGCGGCAGCTACAATGAG. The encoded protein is CASSPPRRGSYNE. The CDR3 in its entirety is CASSPPRRGSYNEQFF.

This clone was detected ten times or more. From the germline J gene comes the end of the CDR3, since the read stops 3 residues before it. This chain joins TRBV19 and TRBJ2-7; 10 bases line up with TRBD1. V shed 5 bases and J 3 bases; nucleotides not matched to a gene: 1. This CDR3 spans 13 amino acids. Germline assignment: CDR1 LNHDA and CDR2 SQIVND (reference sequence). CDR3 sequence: CASSWTGGYEQYF. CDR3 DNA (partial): TGTGCCAGTAGTTGGACAGGGGGCTACGAG. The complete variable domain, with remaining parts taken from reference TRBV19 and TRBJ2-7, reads DGGITQSPKYLFRKEGQNVTLSCEQNLNHDAMYWYRQDPGQGLRLIYYSQIVNDFQKGDIAEGYSVSREKKESFPLTVTSAQKNPTAFYLCASSWTGGYEQYFGPGTRLTVT.

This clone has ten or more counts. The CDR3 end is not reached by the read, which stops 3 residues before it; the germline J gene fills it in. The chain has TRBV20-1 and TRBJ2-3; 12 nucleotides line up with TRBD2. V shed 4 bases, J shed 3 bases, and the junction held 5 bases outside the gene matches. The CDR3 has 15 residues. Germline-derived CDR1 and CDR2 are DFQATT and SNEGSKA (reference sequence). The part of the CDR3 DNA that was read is TGCAGTGCTATCAGACTAGCGGGAGTAACAGATACG. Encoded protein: CSAIRLAGVTDT. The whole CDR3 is CSAIRLAGVTDTQYF.

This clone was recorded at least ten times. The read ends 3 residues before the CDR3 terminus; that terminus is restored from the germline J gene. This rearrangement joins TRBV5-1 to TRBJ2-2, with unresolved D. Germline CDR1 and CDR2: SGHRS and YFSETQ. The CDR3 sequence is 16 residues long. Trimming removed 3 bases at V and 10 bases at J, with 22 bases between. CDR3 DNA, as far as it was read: TGCGCCAGCAGCTCCACCCTGACGTCTAGATCTCCGGAG. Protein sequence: CASSSTLTSRSPE. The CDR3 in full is CASSSTLTSRSPELFF.

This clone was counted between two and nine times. The CDR3 reads CASSLEGQPQHF. CDR3 DNA, as far as it was read: TGTGCCAGCAGCTTAGAGGGGCAGCCC. The rearrangement joins TRBV7-9 to TRBJ1-5, with D tentatively TRBD1 (5 bases). The DNA ends 3 residues before the CDR3 does, and the rest of the CDR3 is filled in from the germline J gene. The CDR3 has 12 residues. The V gene lost 1 base and the J gene lost 7 bases, with 5 bases spanning the gap. Germline V gene lookup returns CDR1 SEHNR and CDR2 FQNEAQ (reference sequence).

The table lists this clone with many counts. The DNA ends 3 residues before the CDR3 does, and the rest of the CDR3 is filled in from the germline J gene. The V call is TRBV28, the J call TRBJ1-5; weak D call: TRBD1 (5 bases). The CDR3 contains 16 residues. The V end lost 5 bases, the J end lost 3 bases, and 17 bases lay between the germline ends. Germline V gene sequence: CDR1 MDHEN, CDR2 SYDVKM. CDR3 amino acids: CASSTQGKGYNQPQHF. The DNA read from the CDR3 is TGTGCCAGCAGTACGCAGGGTAAGGGTTACAATCAGCCC. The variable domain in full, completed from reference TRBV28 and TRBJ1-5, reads DVKVTQSSRYLVKRTGEKVFLECVQDMDHENMFWYRQDPGLGLRLIYFSYDVKMKEKGDIPEGYSVSREKKERFSLILESASTNQTSMYLCASSTQGKGYNQPQHFGDGTRLSIL.

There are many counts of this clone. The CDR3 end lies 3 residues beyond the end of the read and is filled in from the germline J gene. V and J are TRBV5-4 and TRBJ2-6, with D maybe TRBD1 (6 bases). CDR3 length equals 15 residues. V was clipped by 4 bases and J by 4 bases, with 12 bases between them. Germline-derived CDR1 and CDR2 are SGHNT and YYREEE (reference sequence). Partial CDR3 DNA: TGTGCCAGCAGCCCGAAGGGGACAGGGGCCAACGTC. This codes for CASSPKGTGANV. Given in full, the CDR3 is CASSPKGTGANVLTF.

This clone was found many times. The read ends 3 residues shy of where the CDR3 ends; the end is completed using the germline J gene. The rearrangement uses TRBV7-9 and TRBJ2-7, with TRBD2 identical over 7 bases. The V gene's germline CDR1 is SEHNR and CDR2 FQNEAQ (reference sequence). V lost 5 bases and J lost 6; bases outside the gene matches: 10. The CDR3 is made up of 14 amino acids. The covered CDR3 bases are TGTGCCAGCAGCCCCGGGACTACGAGGGGCGAG. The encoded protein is CASSPGTTRGE. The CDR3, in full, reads CASSPGTTRGEQYF.

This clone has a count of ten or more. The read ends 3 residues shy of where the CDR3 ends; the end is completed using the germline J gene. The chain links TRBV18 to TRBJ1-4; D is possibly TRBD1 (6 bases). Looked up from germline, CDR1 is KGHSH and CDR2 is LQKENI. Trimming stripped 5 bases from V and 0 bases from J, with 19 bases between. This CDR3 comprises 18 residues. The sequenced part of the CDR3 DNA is TGTGCCAGCTCAGCACAGGGTTCTTCAGTTGCAACTAATGAAAAA. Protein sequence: CASSAQGSSVATNEK. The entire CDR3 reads CASSAQGSSVATNEKLFF.

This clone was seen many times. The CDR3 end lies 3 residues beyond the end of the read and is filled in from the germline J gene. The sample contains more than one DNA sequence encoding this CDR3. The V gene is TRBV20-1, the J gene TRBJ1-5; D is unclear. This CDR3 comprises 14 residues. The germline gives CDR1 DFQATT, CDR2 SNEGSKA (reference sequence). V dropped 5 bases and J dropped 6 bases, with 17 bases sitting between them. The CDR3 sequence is CSAENRVFGQPQHF. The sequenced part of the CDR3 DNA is TGCAGTGCTGAGAATAGGGTATTTGGTCAGCCC.

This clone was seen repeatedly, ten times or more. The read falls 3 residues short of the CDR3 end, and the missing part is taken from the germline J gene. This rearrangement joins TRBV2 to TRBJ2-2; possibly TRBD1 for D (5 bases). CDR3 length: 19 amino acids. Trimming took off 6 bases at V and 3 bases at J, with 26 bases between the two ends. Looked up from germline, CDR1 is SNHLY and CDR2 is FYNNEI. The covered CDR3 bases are TGTGCCAGCAGAGTGGTTTTGACAGTAGATGTCCCTGACACCGGGGAG. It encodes CASRVVLTVDVPDTGE. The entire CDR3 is CASRVVLTVDVPDTGELFF.

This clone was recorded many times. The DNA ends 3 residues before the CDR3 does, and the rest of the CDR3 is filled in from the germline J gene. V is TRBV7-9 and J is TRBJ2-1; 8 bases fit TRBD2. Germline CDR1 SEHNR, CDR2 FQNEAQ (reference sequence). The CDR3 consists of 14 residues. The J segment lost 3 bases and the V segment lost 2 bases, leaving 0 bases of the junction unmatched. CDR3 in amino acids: CASSLTSGYNEQFF. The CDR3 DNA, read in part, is TGTGCCAGCAGCTTAACTAGCGGCTACAATGAG.

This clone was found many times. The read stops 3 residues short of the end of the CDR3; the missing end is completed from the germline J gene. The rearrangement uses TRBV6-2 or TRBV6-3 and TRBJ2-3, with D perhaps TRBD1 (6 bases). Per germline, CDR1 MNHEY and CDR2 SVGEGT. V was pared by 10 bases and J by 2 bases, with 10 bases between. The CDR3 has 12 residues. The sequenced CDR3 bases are TGTGCCAAGACAGGAAACACAGATACG. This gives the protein CAKTGNTDT. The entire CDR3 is CAKTGNTDTQYF.

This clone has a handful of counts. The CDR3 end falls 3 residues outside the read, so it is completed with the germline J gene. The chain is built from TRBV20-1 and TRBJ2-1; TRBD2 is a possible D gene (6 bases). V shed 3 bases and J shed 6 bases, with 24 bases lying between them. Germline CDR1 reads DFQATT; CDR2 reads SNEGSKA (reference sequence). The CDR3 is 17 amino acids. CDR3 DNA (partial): TGCAGTGCTAGCCTCCTGGGGTCAGGACTACGGGTCAATGAG. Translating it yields CSASLLGSGLRVNE. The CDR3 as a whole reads CSASLLGSGLRVNEQFF.

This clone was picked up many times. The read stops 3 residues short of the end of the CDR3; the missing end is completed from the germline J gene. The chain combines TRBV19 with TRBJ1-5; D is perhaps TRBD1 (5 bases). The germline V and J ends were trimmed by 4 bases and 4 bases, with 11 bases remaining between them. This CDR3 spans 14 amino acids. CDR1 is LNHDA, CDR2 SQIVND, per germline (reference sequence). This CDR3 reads CASSSRGWNQPQHF. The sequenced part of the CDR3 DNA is TGTGCCAGTAGTAGTAGGGGCTGGAATCAGCCC.

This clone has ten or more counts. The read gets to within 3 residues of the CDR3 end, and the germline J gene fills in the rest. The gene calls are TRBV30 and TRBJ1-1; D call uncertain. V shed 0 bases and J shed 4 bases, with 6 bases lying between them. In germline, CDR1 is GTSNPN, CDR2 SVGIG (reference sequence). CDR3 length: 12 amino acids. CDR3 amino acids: CAWSVAGTEAFF. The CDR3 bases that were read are TGTGCCTGGAGTGTTGCGGGCACTGAA.

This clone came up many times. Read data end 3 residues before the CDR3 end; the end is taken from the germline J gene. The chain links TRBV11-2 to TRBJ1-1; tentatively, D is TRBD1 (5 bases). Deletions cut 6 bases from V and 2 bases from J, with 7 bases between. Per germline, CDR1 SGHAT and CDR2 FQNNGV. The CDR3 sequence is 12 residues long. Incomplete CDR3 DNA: TGTGCCAGCAGGGGGGGTAACACTGAA. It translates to CASRGGNTE. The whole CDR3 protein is CASRGGNTEAFF.